These T cell receptor beta chains were read from a single sample in a study of PD-1 blockade in classical Hodgkin lymphoma. TCRdb's copy holds only in-frame clones and misses some; the assay was immunoSEQ multiplex PCR. The sample has roughly 81,000 clones, about 90% seen once. The sequencing used peripheral blood mononuclear cells (PBMCs), collected before the second cycle of nivolumab. The source is a human donor with classical Hodgkin lymphoma. Both conserved end residues are part of each CDR3. Fields, in order: J gene, clone size, V gene, CDR3 length, D gene, CDR3 DNA, CDR3 protein. The D gene is left open where the match is weak. A clone size is listed for some rows: how often the clone was seen (once, few, many), or a class if it is expanded.

TRBJ1-2 . TRBV28 15 TRBD1 TGTGCCAGCAGTTATACGGGACAGAACCCCTATGGCTACACCTTC CASSYTGQNPYGYTF
TRBJ2-7 . TRBV28 12 . TGTGCCAGCACGGATTCCGGCTACGAGCAGTACTTC CASTDSGYEQYF
TRBJ2-1 . TRBV9 14 . TGTGCCAGCAGCTCCGGGGCGACCTCCGATGAGCAGTTCTTC CASSSGATSDEQFF
TRBJ2-5 . TRBV30 11 TRBD2 TGTGCCTGGAGCGGGGGGGAGACCCAGTACTTC CAWSGGETQYF
TRBJ2-2 . TRBV9 13 . TGTGCCAGCAGCCCCCCAGTGAGAGGGGAGCTGTTTTTT CASSPPVRGELFF
TRBJ1-1 . TRBV7-9 15 TRBD1 TGTGCCAGCAGTTTTAACGGGGACAGGGGAACTGAAGCTTTCTTT CASSFNGDRGTEAFF
TRBJ2-3 . TRBV5-4 14 TRBD2 TGTGCCAGCACCGAGGAACTAGCGGCGGGTACGCAGTATTTT CASTEELAAGTQYF
TRBJ2-5 . TRBV27 13 . TGTGCCAGCAGTTTCTCGCCTAGGGAGACCCAGTACTTC CASSFSPRETQYF
TRBJ2-7 . TRBV18 13 . TGTGCCAGCTCACCGGGTACAGGGACCGAGCAGTACTTC CASSPGTGTEQYF
TRBJ2-1 . TRBV2 16 TRBD1 TGTGCCAGCATGGGAAGGGGGACAGGGGTTTACAATGAGCAGTTCTTC CASMGRGTGVYNEQFF
TRBJ2-1 . TRBV7-4 18 TRBD2 TGTGCCAGCAGCTTAGGGTACAGGTGCGGGAGCTCCTACAATGAGCAGTTCTTC CASSLGYRCGSSYNEQFF
TRBJ2-7 . TRBV28 13 . TGTGCCAGCAGTTTACAGGACCCCTACGAGCAGTACTTC CASSLQDPYEQYF
TRBJ1-1 once TRBV7-2 14 TRBD1 TGTGCCAGCAGCGCACTCCCGGGACAGGGAAAGGCTTTCTTT CASSALPGQGKAFF
TRBJ1-3 . TRBV9 18 TRBD1 TGTGCCAGCAGCGTAAGGCCTTCGGACAGGCTCTCTGGAAACACCATATATTTT CASSVRPSDRLSGNTIYF
TRBJ2-1 . TRBV7-2 19 TRBD2 TGTGCCAGCAGCTCGAGACTAGCGGGAGGGCATATCACAGACAATGAGCAGTTCTTC CASSSRLAGGHITDNEQFF
TRBJ1-2 . TRBV28 14 . TGTGCCAGCAGCAGACCCCGGACGGTCTATGGCTACACCTTC CASSRPRTVYGYTF
TRBJ1-2 . TRBV6-4 13 . TGTGCCAGCAGTGACTCGAAAGGGTTTGGCTACACCTTC CASSDSKGFGYTF
TRBJ2-7 few TRBV7-6 14 TRBD2 TGTGCCAGCAGCCCGGGACTAGCTGTGTACGAGCAGTACTTC CASSPGLAVYEQYF
TRBJ2-7 . TRBV28 9 . TGTGCCAGCAGTTTAGGGGAACTCTTC CASSLGELF
TRBJ2-7 . TRBV6-5 13 . TGTGCCAGCAGTCAGATGACCGAACGGGAGCAGTACTTC CASSQMTEREQYF
TRBJ2-1 . TRBV18 15 TRBD1 TGTGCCAGCTCACCACCGGACAGGGGAGGGGGTGAGCAGTTCTTC CASSPPDRGGGEQFF
TRBJ2-5 once TRBV30 15 TRBD1 TGTGCCTGGAGTGGATATTGGGACAGCGGAGAGACCCAGTACTTC CAWSGYWDSGETQYF
TRBJ2-2 . TRBV5-1 13 TRBD2 TGCGCCAGCAGCTTCGGGGGGGTGCGAGAGCTGTTTTTT CASSFGGVRELFF
TRBJ2-5 . TRBV6-6 11 . TGTGCCAGCACCCACGGGGGGACCCAGTACTTC CASTHGGTQYF
TRBJ2-5 . TRBV14 18 . TGTGCCAGCAGCCAGACCCCCTTAATGACACAAAGAGAAGAGACCCAGTACTTC CASSQTPLMTQREETQYF
TRBJ2-2 . TRBV15 13 . TGTGCCACCCAGAATTCCTACACCGGGGAGCTGTTTTTT CATQNSYTGELFF
TRBJ2-2 . TRBV11-2 15 TRBD2 TGTGCCAGCAGCTTAACTAGCGGGAGAACCGGGGAGCTGTTTTTT CASSLTSGRTGELFF
TRBJ2-6 . TRBV29-1 13 . TGCAGCGTCGCAGGGACCGGGGCCAACGTCCTGACTTTC CSVAGTGANVLTF
TRBJ1-5 . TRBV28 21 . TGTGCCAGCAGTTTATCTGTCGGGCGATGGGGGCTCGCTGATAGCAATCAGCCCCAGCATTTT CASSLSVGRWGLADSNQPQHF
TRBJ2-5 . TRBV27 14 . TGTGCCAGCAGTTTGAGGGGTTGGGGAGAGACCCAGTACTTC CASSLRGWGETQYF
TRBJ1-5 . TRBV18 14 TRBD1 TGTGCCAGCTCACAGAATAGACAGGGAAGGCCCCAGCATTTT CASSQNRQGRPQHF
TRBJ2-7 . TRBV5-1 12 . TGCGCCAGCAGCTTGGAAGGATACGAGCAGTACTTC CASSLEGYEQYF
TRBJ2-6 . TRBV28 16 . TGTGCCAGCAGTAAACTCAGGCTACTGGGGGCCAACGTCCTGACTTTC CASSKLRLLGANVLTF
TRBJ2-7 . TRBV28 15 . TGTGCCAGCAGTTCCCAAGGAATAGGGACGTACGAGCAGTACTTC CASSSQGIGTYEQYF
TRBJ1-1 . TRBV27 15 . TGTGCCAGCAGTTTAGGGACGGTCATGAACACTGAAGCTTTCTTT CASSLGTVMNTEAFF
TRBJ2-7 once TRBV4-2 14 . TGTGCCAGCAGCGCCCAACAGGAGACCTACGAGCAGTACTTC CASSAQQETYEQYF
TRBJ2-5 . TRBV10-3 14 TRBD2 TGTGCCACGAAGCCATCTAGCGGAGAAGAGACCCAGTACTTC CATKPSSGEETQYF
TRBJ2-1 . TRBV19 14 . TGTGCCAGTAGTATCGGGGGACTTTTCAATGAGCAGTTCTTC CASSIGGLFNEQFF
TRBJ2-2 . TRBV6-6 16 . TGTGCCAGCAGTTACGTCCCAGGCGTTGGGGCCGGGGAGCTGTTTTTT CASSYVPGVGAGELFF
TRBJ2-4 . TRBV29-1 12 . TGCAGCGTTGAAGAGGGGAAAAACATTCAGTACTTC CSVEEGKNIQYF
TRBJ2-1 once TRBV7-9 15 TRBD2 TGTGCCAGCAGCTCTGGACTAGCGGGTTTAAATGAGCAGTTCTTC CASSSGLAGLNEQFF
TRBJ2-1 . TRBV6-1 16 TRBD2 TGTGCCAGCAGTGAAGCCCTAGCGGGGGGGTGGGATGAGCAGTTCTTC CASSEALAGGWDEQFF
TRBJ2-1 . TRBV9 15 TRBD2 TGTGCCAGCAGCTACGGGGGGAACTTTTACAATGAGCAGTTCTTC CASSYGGNFYNEQFF
TRBJ1-5 . TRBV2 14 . TGTGCCAGCAGTGCCCGGAGGGGTGAACAGCCCCAGCATTTT CASSARRGEQPQHF
TRBJ1-1 . TRBV7-3 15 . TGTGCCAGCAGCTTAACCGGGGTGAGCCTCACTGAAGCTTTCTTT CASSLTGVSLTEAFF
TRBJ1-5 . TRBV27 19 . TGTGCCAGCAGTTTATCGAGAAAATTTGGGATAGGGGGAAATCAGCCCCAGCATTTT CASSLSRKFGIGGNQPQHF
TRBJ2-4 . TRBV28 18 . TGTGCCAGCACCCCCCCTTTCGTTGCGGGAATTGGGGTAAACATTCAGTACTTC CASTPPFVAGIGVNIQYF
TRBJ2-5 . TRBV7-9 12 . TGTGCCAGCAGCTTAGATCGGCCAGGCCAGTACTTC CASSLDRPGQYF
TRBJ1-2 . TRBV19 14 . TGTGCCAGTAGTTTGGGGCAGGGTCTCTATGGCTACACCTTC CASSLGQGLYGYTF
TRBJ2-3 . TRBV11-3 14 TRBD1 TGTGCCAGCAGCTCGGGTAGGGGGCCAGATACGCAGTATTTT CASSSGRGPDTQYF
TRBJ2-3 . TRBV29-1 14 TRBD1 TGCAGCGTGGAGGGACAGGGATTTCTAGATACGCAGTATTTT CSVEGQGFLDTQYF
TRBJ1-2 . TRBV28 12 . TGTGCCAGCTCCACAGGGAACTATGGCTACACCTTC CASSTGNYGYTF